The rows below give T cell receptor beta chains drawn from one sample of a study of cytomegalovirus exposure and HLA in healthy donors. Generated by immunoSEQ multiplex PCR, the TCRdb table keeps only in-frame clones and is missing some. The table lists some 190,000 clones, over 80% of them singletons. Sequencing was carried out using PBMCs. The origin of the receptors is a man aged 25 to 40 in good health and CMV-seronegative. Both conserved end residues are part of each CDR3. D genes are given only for firm matches. Expanded clones are given a class, and other clones once, few, many or no size at all.

D: TRBD1; V: TRBV18; J: TRBJ1-2; size: NA; CDR3: CASSPVTGVNYGYTF; DNA: TGTGCCAGCTCACCAGTGACAGGGGTTAACTATGGCTACACCTTC
D: NA; V: TRBV6-1; J: TRBJ2-7; size: NA; CDR3: CASSTNRVPSYEQYF; DNA: TGTGCCAGCAGTACGAACAGGGTACCATCCTACGAGCAGTACTTC
D: TRBD1; V: TRBV2; J: TRBJ2-3; size: NA; CDR3: CASRDTGTGTDTQYF; DNA: TGTGCCAGCAGGGACACCGGGACAGGGACAGATACGCAGTATTTT
D: NA; V: TRBV27; J: TRBJ2-2; size: NA; CDR3: CASSFGGELFF; DNA: TGTGCCAGCAGTTTCGGCGGGGAGCTGTTTTTT
D: TRBD1; V: TRBV18; J: TRBJ2-5; size: NA; CDR3: CASSPDREETQYF; DNA: TGTGCCAGCTCACCGGACAGGGAAGAGACCCAGTACTTC
D: NA; V: TRBV6-5; J: TRBJ1-1; size: NA; CDR3: CASSYSNHRMNTEAFF; DNA: TGTGCCAGCAGTTACTCGAATCACAGGATGAACACTGAAGCTTTCTTT
D: TRBD1; V: TRBV2; J: TRBJ1-1; size: NA; CDR3: CASRANRGITEAFF; DNA: TGTGCCAGCAGAGCAAACAGGGGTATCACTGAAGCTTTCTTT
D: NA; V: TRBV7-2; J: TRBJ1-5; size: NA; CDR3: CASSLAAGSNQPQHF; DNA: TGTGCCAGCAGCTTAGCAGCAGGGAGCAATCAGCCCCAGCATTTT
D: NA; V: TRBV30; J: TRBJ1-2; size: NA; CDR3: CHSRSYGYTF; DNA: TGTCATAGCCGGAGTTATGGCTACACCTTC
D: NA; V: TRBV18; J: TRBJ2-5; size: once; CDR3: CASSPGFQETQYF; DNA: TGTGCCAGCTCACCGGGCTTCCAAGAGACCCAGTACTTC
D: TRBD2; V: TRBV7-2; J: TRBJ2-1; size: NA; CDR3: CASSPRTSGGAMKQFF; DNA: TGTGCCAGCAGCCCGCGGACTAGCGGGGGGGCCATGAAGCAGTTCTTC
D: TRBD1; V: TRBV2; J: TRBJ1-2; size: NA; CDR3: CASSGDRGWYYGYTF; DNA: TGTGCCAGCAGTGGGGACAGGGGGTGGTACTATGGCTACACCTTC
D: NA; V: TRBV28; J: TRBJ1-5; size: NA; CDR3: CASSLPGKGQPQHF; DNA: TGTGCCAGCAGTTTACCAGGGAAGGGTCAGCCCCAGCATTTT
D: NA; V: TRBV14; J: TRBJ2-1; size: once; CDR3: CASSQDYEPNNEQFF; DNA: TGTGCCAGCAGCCAAGATTACGAGCCGAACAATGAGCAGTTCTTC
D: NA; V: TRBV28; J: TRBJ1-4; size: NA; CDR3: CASSTGQPNEKLFF; DNA: TGTGCCAGCAGTACCGGACAGCCCAATGAAAAACTGTTTTTT
D: TRBD1; V: TRBV29-1; J: TRBJ2-4; size: NA; CDR3: CSVHLDRGANIQYF; DNA: TGCAGCGTCCACCTGGACAGGGGGGCAAACATTCAGTACTTC
D: NA; V: TRBV10-1; J: TRBJ2-6; size: NA; CDR3: CASRKVSSGANGLTF; DNA: TGCGCCAGCAGAAAGGTCTCCTCTGGGGCCAACGGCCTGACTTTC
D: NA; V: TRBV28; J: TRBJ2-7; size: NA; CDR3: CASSASGKRHEQYF; DNA: TGTGCCAGCAGTGCGTCAGGGAAGCGCCACGAGCAGTACTTC
D: TRBD2; V: TRBV7-9; J: TRBJ2-1; size: NA; CDR3: CASSLPGGAYEQFF; DNA: TGTGCCAGCAGCTTGCCGGGGGGAGCCTATGAGCAGTTCTTC
D: TRBD1; V: TRBV7-8; J: TRBJ1-1; size: NA; CDR3: CASSLGTGFTEAFF; DNA: TGTGCCAGCAGCTTAGGGACAGGGTTCACTGAAGCTTTCTTT
D: NA; V: TRBV15; J: TRBJ1-6; size: NA; CDR3: CATSSPLGQSSYNSPLHF; DNA: TGTGCCACCAGCAGTCCCCTCGGACAGAGCTCCTATAATTCACCCCTCCACTTT
D: NA; V: TRBV2; J: TRBJ1-5; size: NA; CDR3: CASSDRYNSNQPQHF; DNA: TGTGCCAGCAGTGACAGATATAATAGCAATCAGCCCCAGCATTTT
D: TRBD1; V: TRBV4-3; J: TRBJ2-7; size: NA; CDR3: CASSPDRGQSYEQYF; DNA: TGCGCCAGCAGCCCCGACAGGGGGCAATCCTACGAGCAGTACTTC
D: TRBD2; V: TRBV7-9; J: TRBJ2-1; size: NA; CDR3: CASSPPVSGGYNEQFF; DNA: TGTGCCAGCAGCCCCCCTGTTAGCGGGGGCTACAATGAGCAGTTCTTC
D: NA; V: TRBV7-9; J: TRBJ2-4; size: NA; CDR3: CASSPRVGGRRGEDIQYF; DNA: TGTGCCAGCAGCCCCCGGGTCGGGGGGCGGAGGGGTGAGGACATTCAGTACTTC
D: NA; V: TRBV5-4; J: TRBJ2-3; size: NA; CDR3: CASSPQIDTQYF; DNA: TGTGCCAGCAGCCCCCAGATAGATACGCAGTATTTT
D: TRBD2; V: TRBV18; J: TRBJ2-5; size: NA; CDR3: CASSPPNGGEETQYF; DNA: TGTGCCAGCTCACCACCGAACGGGGGGGAGGAGACCCAGTACTTC
D: TRBD2; V: TRBV5-4; J: TRBJ2-4; size: NA; CDR3: CASSAIGGGNIQYF; DNA: TGTGCCAGCAGCGCTATTGGGGGAGGGAACATTCAGTACTTC
D: NA; V: TRBV5-4; J: TRBJ2-7; size: NA; CDR3: CASSLGQDATYEQYF; DNA: TGTGCCAGCAGCTTGGGACAGGATGCCACCTACGAGCAGTACTTC
D: TRBD2; V: TRBV7-9; J: TRBJ2-5; size: NA; CDR3: CSSSLGVSGVQETQYF; DNA: TGTTCCAGCAGCTTAGGAGTTAGCGGGGTGCAAGAGACCCAGTACTTC
D: NA; V: TRBV18; J: TRBJ1-5; size: NA; CDR3: CASSPLGSFEPQHF; DNA: TGTGCCAGCTCCCCCTTAGGGAGTTTCGAGCCCCAGCATTTT
D: TRBD1; V: TRBV28; J: TRBJ1-2; size: NA; CDR3: CASQNDRGNGYTF; DNA: TGTGCCAGCCAAAACGACAGGGGGAATGGCTACACCTTC
D: NA; V: TRBV10-3; J: TRBJ2-7; size: NA; CDR3: CAIRRTANYEQYF; DNA: TGTGCCATCAGGAGGACAGCTAACTACGAGCAGTACTTC
D: TRBD1; V: TRBV5-1; J: TRBJ2-5; size: NA; CDR3: CASRLAGTGITETQYF; DNA: TGCGCCAGCAGGCTGGCGGGGACAGGGATCACAGAGACCCAGTACTTC
D: NA; V: TRBV19; J: TRBJ2-3; size: NA; CDR3: CASNPGTDTQYF; DNA: TGTGCCAGTAACCCGGGCACAGATACGCAGTATTTT
D: NA; V: TRBV7-2; J: TRBJ2-5; size: NA; CDR3: CASSPPPSLETQYF; DNA: TGTGCCAGCAGCCCGCCCCCGAGCTTAGAGACCCAGTACTTC
D: NA; V: TRBV5-1; J: TRBJ2-2; size: NA; CDR3: CASSPQAANTGELFF; DNA: TGCGCCAGCAGCCCGCAGGCAGCGAACACCGGGGAGCTGTTTTTT
D: TRBD2; V: TRBV7-9; J: TRBJ2-7; size: NA; CDR3: CASSLGLAGGHYEQYF; DNA: TGTGCCAGCAGCTTGGGGCTAGCGGGAGGGCACTACGAGCAGTACTTC
D: TRBD1; V: TRBV4-2; J: TRBJ1-1; size: once; CDR3: CASRGQGAIEAFF; DNA: TGTGCCAGCAGGGGACAGGGGGCAATTGAAGCTTTCTTT
D: TRBD2; V: TRBV7-2; J: TRBJ2-1; size: NA; CDR3: CASSLVAGGLYNEQFF; DNA: TGTGCCAGCAGCTTAGTAGCGGGGGGGCTCTACAATGAGCAGTTCTTC
D: NA; V: TRBV7-9; J: TRBJ2-1; size: NA; CDR3: CASSLRGSYNEQFF; DNA: TGTGCCAGCAGCTTAAGGGGCAGCTACAATGAGCAGTTCTTC
D: TRBD2; V: TRBV7-9; J: TRBJ2-3; size: NA; CDR3: CASSPGTTGADTQYF; DNA: TGTGCCAGCAGCCCCGGGACTACTGGAGCAGATACGCAGTATTTT